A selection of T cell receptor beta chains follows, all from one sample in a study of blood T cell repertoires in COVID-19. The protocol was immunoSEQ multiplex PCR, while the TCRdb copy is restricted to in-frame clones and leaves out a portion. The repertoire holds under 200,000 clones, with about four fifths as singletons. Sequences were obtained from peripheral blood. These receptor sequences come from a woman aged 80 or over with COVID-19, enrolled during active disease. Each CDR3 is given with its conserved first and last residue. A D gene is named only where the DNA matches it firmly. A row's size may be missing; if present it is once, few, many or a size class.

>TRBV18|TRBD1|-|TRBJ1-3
CASSQQGLGNTIYF
TGTGCCAGCTCACAACAGGGGCTTGGAAACACCATATATTTT
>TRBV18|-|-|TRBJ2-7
CASSLGTDTYEQYF
TGTGCCAGCTCACTAGGGACTGATACTTACGAGCAGTACTTC
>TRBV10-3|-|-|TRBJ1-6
CAISGQANSPLHF
TGTGCCATCAGTGGGCAGGCTAATTCACCCCTCCACTTT
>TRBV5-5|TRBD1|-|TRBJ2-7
CASSFRDRGFYEQYF
TGTGCCAGCAGCTTCCGGGACAGGGGGTTTTACGAGCAGTACTTC
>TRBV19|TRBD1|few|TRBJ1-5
CASSMRGLGQPQHF
TGTGCCAGTAGTATGAGGGGGCTGGGTCAGCCCCAGCATTTT
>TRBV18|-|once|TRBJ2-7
CASSPPGDPFLTEQYF
TGTGCCAGCTCACCCCCCGGGGATCCATTCCTCACCGAGCAGTACTTC
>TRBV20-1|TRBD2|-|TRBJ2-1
CSARGTSGSIYNEQFF
TGCAGTGCTCGTGGGACTAGCGGGAGCATTTACAATGAGCAGTTCTTC
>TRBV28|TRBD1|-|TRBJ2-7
CASSLLGTGNYEQYF
TGTGCCAGCAGTTTATTAGGGACAGGGAACTACGAGCAGTACTTC
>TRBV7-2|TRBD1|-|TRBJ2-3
CASRTRGRGDTQYF
TGTGCCAGCAGGACCCGGGGCAGGGGGGATACGCAGTATTTT
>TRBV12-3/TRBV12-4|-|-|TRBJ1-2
CASRGGQNYGYTF
TGTGCCAGCAGGGGTGGACAGAACTATGGCTACACCTTC
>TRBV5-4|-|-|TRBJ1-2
CASSRDNYGYTF
TGTGCCAGCAGCCGGGACAATTATGGCTACACCTTC
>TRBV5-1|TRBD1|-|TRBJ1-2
CASSLKGTGHGYTF
TGCGCCAGCAGCCTGAAAGGGACAGGGCATGGCTACACCTTC
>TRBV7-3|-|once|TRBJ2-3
CASSSGADTQYF
TGTGCCAGCAGCTCAGGGGCAGATACGCAGTATTTT
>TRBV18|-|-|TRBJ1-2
CASSPLDSYGYTF
TGTGCCAGCTCACCACTGGACTCGTATGGCTACACCTTC
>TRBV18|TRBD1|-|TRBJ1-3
CASSSYRGRFSGNTIYF
TGTGCCAGCTCATCTTACAGGGGTCGTTTCTCTGGAAACACCATATATTTT
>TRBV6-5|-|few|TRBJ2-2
CASSSRRVNTGELFF
TGTGCCAGCTCATCAAGACGGGTGAACACCGGGGAGCTGTTTTTT
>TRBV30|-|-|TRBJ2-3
CAWIPGGTDTQYF
TGTGCCTGGATCCCGGGGGGCACAGATACGCAGTATTTT
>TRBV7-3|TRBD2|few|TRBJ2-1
CASSLTAGGTYNEQFF
TGTGCCAGCAGCTTAACAGCGGGGGGCACCTACAATGAGCAGTTCTTC
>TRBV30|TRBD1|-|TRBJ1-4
CAWSRQGEQLFF
TGTGCCTGGAGTAGACAGGGGGAACAGCTGTTTTTT
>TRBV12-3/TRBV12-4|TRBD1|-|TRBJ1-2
CASRRTGGNGYTF
TGTGCCAGCAGGCGGACAGGGGGCAATGGCTACACCTTC
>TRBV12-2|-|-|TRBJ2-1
CASRSLGPRGSGEINEQFF
TGTGCAAGTCGCTCCCTCGGCCCCAGGGGTAGCGGGGAGATCAATGAGCAGTTCTTC
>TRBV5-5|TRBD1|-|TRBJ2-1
CASSLTGVHNEQFF
TGTGCCAGCAGCTTAACAGGGGTTCACAATGAGCAGTTCTTC
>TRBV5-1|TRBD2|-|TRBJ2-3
CASSLGASGGSTDTQYF
TGCGCCAGCAGCTTGGGTGCTAGCGGAGGGAGCACAGATACGCAGTATTTT
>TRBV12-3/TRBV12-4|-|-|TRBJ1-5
CASSSDQPQHF
TGTGCCAGCAGTTCGGATCAGCCCCAGCATTTT
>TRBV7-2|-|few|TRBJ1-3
CASSLGRGTGNTIYF
TGTGCCAGCAGCTTGGGCAGGGGTACTGGAAACACCATATATTTT
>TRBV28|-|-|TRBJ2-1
CASSDRYNEQFF
TGTGCCAGTTCCGACAGGTACAATGAGCAGTTCTTC
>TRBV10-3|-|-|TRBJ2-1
CAISEPVRQPYNEQFF
TGTGCCATCAGTGAGCCGGTGCGGCAGCCTTACAATGAGCAGTTCTTC
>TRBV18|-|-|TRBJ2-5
CASSPKVTGIAETQYF
TGTGCCAGCTCACCAAAGGTTACGGGGATTGCGGAGACCCAGTACTTC
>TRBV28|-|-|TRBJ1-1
CASRGAGDGEAFF
TGTGCCAGTAGGGGGGCGGGGGACGGAGAAGCTTTCTTT
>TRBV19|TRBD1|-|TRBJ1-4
CASSLGTGGMDEKLFF
TGTGCCAGTAGTCTCGGGACAGGGGGGATGGATGAAAAACTGTTTTTT
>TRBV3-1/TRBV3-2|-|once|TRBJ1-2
CASSQGRTARYTF
TGTGCCAGCAGCCAAGGACGGACAGCGCGTTACACCTTC
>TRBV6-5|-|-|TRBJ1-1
CASSRVYTEAFF
TGTGCCAGCAGCCGGGTGTACACTGAAGCTTTCTTT
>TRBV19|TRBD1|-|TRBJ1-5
CASSRGQGGQPQHF
TGTGCCAGTAGCCGGGGACAGGGGGGTCAGCCCCAGCATTTT
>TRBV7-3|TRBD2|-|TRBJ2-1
CASSLRPRALAEGSYNEQFF
TGTGCCAGCAGCTTAAGGCCCCGCGCGCTAGCGGAGGGCTCCTACAATGAGCAGTTCTTC
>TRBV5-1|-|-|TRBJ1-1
CASSLLTGRGDTEAFF
TGCGCCAGCAGCTTGTTAACAGGGAGAGGGGACACTGAAGCTTTCTTT
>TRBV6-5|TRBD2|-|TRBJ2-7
CASSYYWEGPHEQYF
TGTGCCAGCAGTTACTATTGGGAGGGCCCCCACGAGCAGTACTTC
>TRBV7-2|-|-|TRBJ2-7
CASSLGGLLHYEQYF
TGTGCCAGCAGCTTAGGGGGGCTTCTTCACTACGAGCAGTACTTC
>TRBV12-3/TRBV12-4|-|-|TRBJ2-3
CASSFGYTQYF
TGTGCCAGCAGCTTCGGGTATACGCAGTATTTT
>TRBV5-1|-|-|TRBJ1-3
CASSLGQASSGNTIYF
TGCGCCAGCAGCTTGGGGCAGGCCAGCTCTGGAAACACCATATATTTT
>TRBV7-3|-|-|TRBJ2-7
CASSLKAGAPYEQYF
TGTGCCAGCAGCTTAAAAGCAGGGGCCCCCTACGAGCAGTACTTC
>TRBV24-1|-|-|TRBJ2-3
CATSDLQGHTQYF
TGTGCCACCAGTGATTTGCAGGGCCATACGCAGTATTTT
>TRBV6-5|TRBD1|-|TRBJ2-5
CASTRGQGFSVEDF
TGTGCCAGCACCCGAGGACAGGGGTTCTCGGTAGAGGACTTC
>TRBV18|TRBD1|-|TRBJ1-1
CASSDNDRVNTEAFF
TGTGCCAGCTCGGACAACGACAGGGTAAACACTGAAGCTTTCTTT
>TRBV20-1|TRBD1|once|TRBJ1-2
CSAIDRGDYGYTF
TGCAGTGCTATTGACAGGGGGGACTATGGCTACACCTTC
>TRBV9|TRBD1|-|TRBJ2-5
CASSVYVQGVGETQYF
TGTGCCAGCAGCGTATATGTCCAGGGGGTCGGTGAGACCCAGTACTTC
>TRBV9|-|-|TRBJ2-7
CASNQGPRSYEQYF
TGTGCCTCTAACCAGGGCCCCCGATCCTACGAGCAGTACTTC
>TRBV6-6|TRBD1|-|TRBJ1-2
CASRQGGPYGYTF
TGTGCCAGCAGGCAGGGGGGACCCTATGGCTACACCTTC